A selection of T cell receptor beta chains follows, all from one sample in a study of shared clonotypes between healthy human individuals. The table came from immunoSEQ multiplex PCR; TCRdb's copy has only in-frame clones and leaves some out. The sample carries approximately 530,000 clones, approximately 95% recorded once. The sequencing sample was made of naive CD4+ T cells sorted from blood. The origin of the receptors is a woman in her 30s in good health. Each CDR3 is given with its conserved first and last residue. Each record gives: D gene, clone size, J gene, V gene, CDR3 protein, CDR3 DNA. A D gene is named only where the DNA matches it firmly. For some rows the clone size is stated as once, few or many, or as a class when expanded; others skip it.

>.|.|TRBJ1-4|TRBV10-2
CASRGHPGKLFF
TGCGCCAGCAGAGGACACCCCGGAAAACTGTTTTTT
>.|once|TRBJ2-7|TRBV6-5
CASSYSHQDYEQYF
TGTGCCAGCAGTTACTCGCACCAGGACTACGAGCAGTACTTC
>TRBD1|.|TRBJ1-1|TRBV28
CARKGQGDTEAFF
TGTGCCAGGAAAGGACAGGGGGACACTGAAGCTTTCTTT
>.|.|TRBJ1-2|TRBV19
CASKVTDYGYTF
TGTGCCAGTAAGGTGACTGACTATGGCTACACCTTC
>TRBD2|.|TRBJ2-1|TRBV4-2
CASSPTPRPGTSGRNSYNEQFF
TGTGCCAGCAGCCCCACTCCGAGGCCAGGGACTAGCGGGAGGAACTCCTACAATGAGCAGTTCTTC
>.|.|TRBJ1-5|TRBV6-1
CASSEIWGEGVNQPQHF
TGTGCCAGCAGTGAAATTTGGGGGGAGGGGGTTAATCAGCCCCAGCATTTT
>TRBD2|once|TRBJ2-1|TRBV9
CASSGGLAGEGEQFF
TGTGCCAGCAGCGGGGGACTAGCGGGAGAGGGTGAGCAGTTCTTC
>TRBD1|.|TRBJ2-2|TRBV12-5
CASGLTSIGQGRMSGELFF
TGTGCTAGTGGTTTGACATCGATAGGACAGGGGCGAATGTCCGGGGAGCTGTTTTTT
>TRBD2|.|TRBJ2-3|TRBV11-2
CASNRRMLFGTTTDTQYF
TGTGCCAGCAACCGCAGGATGCTCTTTGGGACTACCACAGATACGCAGTATTTT
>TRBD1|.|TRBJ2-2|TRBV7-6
CASSLVRQGSTGELFF
TGTGCCAGCAGCTTAGTGAGACAGGGCTCCACCGGGGAGCTGTTTTTT
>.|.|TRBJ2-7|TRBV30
CAWNPGPMSYEQYF
TGTGCCTGGAATCCTGGGCCGATGTCCTACGAGCAGTACTTC
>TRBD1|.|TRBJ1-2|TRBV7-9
CASSLDRRNYGYTF
TGTGCCAGCAGCTTGGACAGGCGTAACTATGGCTACACCTTC
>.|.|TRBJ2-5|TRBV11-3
CASSQNGGETQYF
TGTGCCAGCAGCCAAAATGGTGGGGAGACCCAGTACTTC
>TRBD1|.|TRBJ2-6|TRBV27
CASRTDRVESSGANVLTF
TGTGCCAGCAGAACGGACAGGGTAGAAAGCTCTGGGGCCAACGTCCTGACTTTC
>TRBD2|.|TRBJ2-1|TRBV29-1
CSVEDITSGLSNYNEQFF
TGCAGCGTTGAAGATATAACTAGCGGCCTGTCAAACTACAATGAGCAGTTCTTC
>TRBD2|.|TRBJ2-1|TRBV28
CASSSSASGSWYNEQFF
TGTGCCAGCAGTTCGTCGGCTAGCGGGAGTTGGTACAATGAGCAGTTCTTC